The clone carrying this T cell receptor (beta chain) was seen more than once but under ten times. The data stem from a study of response to subunit inactivated influenza vaccine. TCRdb reprocessed the RT-PCR reads with MiXCR, giving one entry per CDR3 protein. This table holds about 540,000 distinct CDR3 sequences, roughly a quarter found once. Germline CDR1 and CDR2: MNHNY and SVGAGI (reference sequence). Trimming pared 6 bases from V and 5 bases from J, leaving 14 bases between. The CDR3 totals 13 residues. This same sample was also taken into another study, of T cells expressing NK-cell markers. That paper states: Template switching by 5'RACE with UMIs generated the TCR beta cDNA. Each TCR beta repertoire originated in sorted T cells that were CD3+CD56+NKG2C+, CD3+CD56+NKG2C- or CD3+CD56-NKG2C+. Several experiments confined sorting to alpha-beta TCR T cells with an anti-gamma-delta TCR antibody. Among a few donors, these clonotypes also ranked first in the CD3+CD56-NKG2C+ fraction.

The gene calls are TRBV6-6 and TRBJ2-7; TRBD2 is a possible D gene (6 bases). The input for sequencing was CD4+ T cells sorted from PBMCs, taken 11 to 12 days after vaccination. This sequence was found in a man over 45 who received an inactivated influenza vaccine. CDR3 sequence (DNA): TGTGCCAGCAGAAACTCCCCGGGGGACGAGCAGTACTTC. Encoded protein: CASRNSPGDEQYF.